Presented here are 32 T cell receptor beta chains from one specimen sequenced in a study of T cells expressing NK-cell markers. Using the 5' RACE reads, TCRdb records one entry per CDR3 protein without DNA. The sample data list some 410,000 distinct CDR3 sequences. The material sequenced was blood T cells: a sorted CD56 or NKG2C T cell subset, CD4+ or CD8+ T cells, or bulk PBMC T cells (not recorded which). These receptors were collected from a woman aged 18 to 75 in good health.

This chain uses TRBV7-9 with TRBJ2-3; TCRdb designates TRBD1, a call that cannot be tested without DNA. In germline, CDR1 is SEHNR, CDR2 FQNEAQ (reference sequence). This CDR3 has 15 amino acids. The CDR3 spells CASTQGGGAPDTQYF.

The V and J genes are TRBV7-2 and TRBJ2-1; TCRdb selects TRBD2, and the lack of DNA leaves this call unchecked. Germline values: CDR1 SGHTA, CDR2 FQGNSA. The CDR3 totals 16 residues. The CDR3 reads CASSQMASGAYNEQFF.

V is TRBV7-9 and J is TRBJ2-7. The CDR3 totals 13 residues. Germline V gene lookup returns CDR1 SEHNR and CDR2 FQNEAQ (reference sequence). The CDR3 protein is CASSQTPSYEQYF.

The chain carries TRBV28 and TRBJ2-3; TCRdb selects TRBD2, and the lack of DNA leaves this call unchecked. The CDR3 runs 16 residues. Per germline, CDR1 MDHEN and CDR2 SYDVKM. CDR3 sequence reads: CASSFPTSGSTDTQYF.

The rearrangement links TRBV20-1 to TRBJ2-3; TCRdb names TRBD2, which stays unverified in the absence of DNA. The CDR3 covers 15 residues. Germline CDR1 and CDR2: DFQATT and SNEGSKA (reference sequence). CDR3 amino acids: CSSNAGTSYGDTQYF.

This sequence joins TRBV27 and TRBJ2-1. Per germline, CDR1 MNHEY and CDR2 SMNVEV (reference sequence). The CDR3 spans 13 residues. The CDR3: CASSLLSLNEQFF.

V is TRBV25-1 and J is TRBJ1-5. Germline CDR1 is MGHDK and CDR2 is SYGVNS. This CDR3 comprises 16 residues. CDR3 amino acids: CASSESPGDSNQPQHF.

The chain recombines TRBV29-1 with TRBJ2-3; absent DNA, TCRdb's TRBD2 call cannot be checked. Germline-derived CDR1 and CDR2 are SQVTM and ANQGSEA. This CDR3 comprises 18 residues. CDR3 sequence reads: CSVAATTWTSGGQDTQYF.

The chain employs TRBV28 and TRBJ1-5; TCRdb picks TRBD1, but there is no DNA to check that call. The CDR3 is 14 amino acids. CDR1 MDHEN and CDR2 SYDVKM come from the germline V gene. The CDR3 sequence: CASGATGPNQPQHF. Using reference TRBV28 and TRBJ1-5 for the parts outside the CDR3, the full variable domain is DVKVTQSSRYLVKRTGEKVFLECVQDMDHENMFWYRQDPGLGLRLIYFSYDVKMKEKGDIPEGYSVSREKKERFSLILESASTNQTSMYLCASGATGPNQPQHFGDGTRLSIL.

The chain uses TRBV25-1 and TRBJ1-5. Germline values: CDR1 MGHDK, CDR2 SYGVNS. The CDR3 contains 17 residues. The CDR3 spells CASSDGDGVRGNQPQHF.

The V and J genes are TRBV6-2 or TRBV6-3 and TRBJ1-1. The length of the CDR3 is 15 residues. CDR1 MNHEY and CDR2 SVGEGT come from the germline V gene. The CDR3 sequence is CASSYSGSWNTEAFF.

The genes are TRBV10-3 and TRBJ1-2. The CDR3 spans 13 residues. In germline, CDR1 is ENHRY, CDR2 SYGVKD. The CDR3 loop reads CAISENRYYGYTF.

This chain links TRBV7-8 with TRBJ1-1; TCRdb selects TRBD1, and the lack of DNA leaves this call unchecked. The CDR3 runs to 15 residues. Germline values: CDR1 SGHVS, CDR2 FQNEAQ. The CDR3 region is CASSPIQGADTEAFF.

V usage is TRBV7-9 and J usage is TRBJ1-4; absent DNA, TCRdb's TRBD1 call cannot be checked. Germline assignment: CDR1 SEHNR and CDR2 FQNEAQ (reference sequence). The CDR3 runs to 15 residues. The CDR3 sequence: CASSLQSGRNEKLFF.

This sequence joins TRBV12-3 or TRBV12-4 and TRBJ2-3; absent DNA, TCRdb's TRBD1 call cannot be checked. CDR3 size: 14 residues. CDR3 region: CASRDPFPTDTQYF.

V and J are TRBV29-1 and TRBJ2-7; TCRdb lists TRBD1, though no DNA is available to test this call. The length of the CDR3 is 12 residues. Germline loops: CDR1 SQVTM, CDR2 ANQGSEA. CDR3 region: CSAYKAGDEQYF.

The chain employs TRBV18 and TRBJ1-6. This CDR3 spans 14 amino acids. The germline CDR1 and CDR2 sequences are KGHSH and LQKENI. The CDR3 here is CASSPLGGDSPLHF.

The chain links TRBV12-3 or TRBV12-4 to TRBJ2-3; TCRdb selects TRBD1, and the lack of DNA leaves this call unchecked. The CDR3 has 13 residues. The CDR3 loop reads CASTGQVTDTQYF.

The chain links TRBV27 to TRBJ2-3; the D call from TCRdb, TRBD1, cannot be confirmed without DNA. Germline CDR1 reads MNHEY; CDR2 reads SMNVEV (reference sequence). There are 12 residues in the CDR3. This CDR3 is CASRPTGGIWYF.

The chain links TRBV12-3 or TRBV12-4 to TRBJ2-1; lacking DNA, the TRBD2 call made by TCRdb goes unchecked. The CDR3 is made up of 14 amino acids. The CDR3 spells CASSGGTRVGEQFF.

The rearrangement joins TRBV12-3 or TRBV12-4 to TRBJ2-1; the D call from TCRdb, TRBD2, cannot be confirmed without DNA. The CDR3 spans 16 residues. This CDR3 is CASSLILAVRGYEQFF.

The chain combines TRBV27 with TRBJ2-7; TCRdb names TRBD1, which stays unverified in the absence of DNA. Germline CDR1 is MNHEY and CDR2 is SMNVEV (reference sequence). The CDR3 runs to 13 residues. CDR3 amino acids: CASSGGGPYEQYF.

The rearrangement joins TRBV21-1 to TRBJ2-3. TRBV21-1 is a pseudogene locus. The CDR3 is 14 residues long. CDR3 region: CASGRQERTDTQYF.

The chain uses TRBV6-1 and TRBJ2-3; checking the TCRdb D call of TRBD1 is not possible without DNA. The CDR3 extends over 14 amino acids. In germline, CDR1 is MNHNS, CDR2 SASEGT. Here the CDR3 reads CASRVSSTPVAQYF.

V usage is TRBV20-1 and J usage is TRBJ2-5; TCRdb reports TRBD2, a call that lacks DNA to check it against. Germline V gene lookup returns CDR1 DFQATT and CDR2 SNEGSKA (reference sequence). The CDR3 loop spans 14 amino acids. This chain's CDR3 is CSASLGSGRETQYF.

The chain uses TRBV6-2 or TRBV6-3 and TRBJ2-2; the D call from TCRdb, TRBD2, cannot be confirmed without DNA. The germline V gene encodes CDR1 MNHEY and CDR2 SVGEGT. CDR3 length: 16 amino acids. CDR3 residues: CASISTGGWNTGELFF.

The rearrangement joins TRBV7-2 to TRBJ2-1. Per the germline V gene, CDR1 is SGHTA and CDR2 is FQGNSA. The CDR3 is made up of 14 amino acids. This CDR3 is CASSLGGPTNEQFF.

The chain has TRBV29-1 and TRBJ2-7; TCRdb designates TRBD1, a call that cannot be tested without DNA. CDR1 is SQVTM and CDR2 is ANQGSEA in the germline V gene. The length of the CDR3 is 13 residues. The CDR3 loop is CSVGGRASYEQYF.

The rearrangement uses TRBV19 and TRBJ2-1. Germline V gene sequence: CDR1 LNHDA, CDR2 SQIVND (reference sequence). CDR3 length: 15 amino acids. CDR3 region: CASSNPRDTMIWQFF.

This chain uses TRBV27 with TRBJ2-7; the TCRdb D gene call, TRBD1, has no DNA to confirm it. CDR3 length: 13 residues. CDR1 is MNHEY and CDR2 is SMNVEV in the germline V gene (reference sequence). The CDR3 sequence is CASRSTGKGEQYF.

The chain recombines TRBV12-3 or TRBV12-4 with TRBJ2-1. This CDR3 has 15 amino acids. This chain's CDR3 is CASSSAGATYNEQFF.

The chain carries TRBV21-1 and TRBJ2-7; TCRdb's D call of TRBD1 is untestable without DNA. TRBV21-1 is a pseudogene segment. The CDR3 extends over 13 amino acids. The CDR3 sequence: CASSKPTDYEQYF.